The clone carrying this T cell receptor (beta chain) came up a few times. The antigen remains undetermined. The V gene's germline CDR1 is LNHNV and CDR2 YYDKDF (reference sequence). CDR3 length: 14 residues. The V and J ends lost 2 bases and 8 bases, in that order; junction bases with no gene match: 4. This specimen belongs to a study of CD8 T cells in ankylosing spondylitis. Whole-study results and caveats: A TCR beta motif made of fewer than ten highly homologous variants seemed typical of ankylosing spondylitis blood. Reactive arthritis synovial fluid and blood were previously reported to contain some motif variants. Significant enrichment of disease-linked clones was reportedly seen in matched ankylosing spondylitis synovial fluid.

Quantitative 5'-RACE with molecular barcodes produced the TCR beta libraries. MiXCR was run by TCRdb on the 5' RACE reads, yielding one entry per CDR3 protein. The data show some 120,000 distinct CDR3 sequences, with around 13% seen just once and approximately 3% held by the top ten. V usage is TRBV15 and J usage is TRBJ1-2, with TRBD1 matching 11 bases. This clonotype originated in a female donor with ankylosing spondylitis or in good health (not recorded which). Source material: blood, either unsorted or a sorted T cell fraction (not recorded which). CDR3 sequence reads: CATSRLGTGGGYTF. CDR3 sequence (DNA): TGTGCCACCAGCAGACTGGGGACAGGGGGAGGCTACACCTTC.